Each of the 32 T cell receptor beta chains below was sequenced from the same sample in a study of spatial heterogeneity in lung cancer. Time point denoted: sample taken at primary tumor resection. These receptors have no identified antigens. Study-wide points: Higher tumor mutation counts went along with higher counts of expanded intratumoral alpha and beta TCRs.

TCRdb called the 5' RACE reads again in MiXCR, with one record for every CDR3 protein. The table includes some 21,000 distinct CDR3 sequences, 5% to 7% detected once. The starting material was lung tumor tissue, obtained at surgery. The source of these receptors is a male donor with early-stage non-small cell lung cancer.

This clonotype was detected ten times or more. V is TRBV10-3 and J is TRBJ2-7; 11 bases agree with TRBD2. The V gene's germline CDR1 is ENHRY and CDR2 SYGVKD. CDR3 length equals 16 residues. V shed 10 bases and J 0 bases; nucleotides not matched to a gene: 11. For the CDR3, the DNA is TGTGCCACCGGGACTAGCGGATCCAGGAGCTCCTACGAGCAGTACTTC. Residues: CATGTSGSRSSYEQYF.

This clonotype was seen many times. The rearrangement links TRBV7-9 to TRBJ2-1, with TRBD2 identical over 14 bases. V was pared by 3 bases and J by 11 bases, with 6 bases of the junction left unmatched. The CDR3 has 15 residues. The V gene's germline CDR1 is SEHNR and CDR2 FQNEAQ (reference sequence). The chain's CDR3 is CASSFGTSGSPKQFF. The CDR3 DNA is TGTGCCAGCAGCTTTGGGACTAGCGGGAGTCCTAAGCAGTTCTTC.

Worth noting for this clonotype: A read error is possible here, since a much larger clone lies one base away. V and J are TRBV12-3 or TRBV12-4 and TRBJ2-1; the match to TRBD2 covers 11 bases. Trimming removed 5 bases from V and 15 bases from J; junction bases left unmatched: 6. This CDR3 is built from 12 residues. Here the CDR3 reads CASSPSGGRRFF. The DNA for the CDR3 is TGTGCCAGCAGTCCTAGCGGGGGGAGGAGGTTCTTC.

Points on this clonotype: With a much larger clone just one base away, this may be a read error. The J gene is TRBJ2-1, the V gene TRBV28; D is unresolved. Germline lookup yields CDR1 MDHEN and CDR2 SYDVKM. CDR3 length: 12 amino acids. Trimming stripped 11 bases from V and 1 base from J, with 9 bases between. The CDR3 nucleotides read TGTGCCGGTCAACGGTCCTACAATGAGCAGTTCTTC. Translating gives CAGQRSYNEQFF. Using reference TRBV28 and TRBJ2-1 for the parts outside the CDR3, the full variable domain is DVKVTQSSRYLVKRTGEKVFLECVQDMDHENMFWYRQDPGLGLRLIYFSYDVKMKEKGDIPEGYSVSREKKERFSLILESASTNQTSMYLCAGQRSYNEQFFGPGTRLTVL.

This sequence joins TRBV7-2 and TRBJ1-5; 7 bases fit TRBD1. CDR3 length: 15 amino acids. V lost 6 bases to trimming and J lost 3 bases; unmatched junction nucleotides: 8. Germline CDR1 and CDR2: SGHTA and FQGNSA. The CDR3 is CASRPPGGHNQPQHF. In DNA, the CDR3 is TGTGCCAGCAGACCCCCAGGGGGACACAATCAGCCCCAGCATTTT.

This clonotype is termed medium-sized. The chain couples TRBV6-5 to TRBJ2-5, with D tentatively TRBD2 (6 bases). The CDR3 loop spans 16 amino acids. V shed 2 bases and J shed 3 bases, with 16 bases lying between them. Germline CDR1 MNHEY, CDR2 SVGAGI. As DNA, the CDR3 is TGTGCCAGCAGTTACGGAGGGGTAGGGACGGAAGAGACCCAGTACTTC. It translates to CASSYGGVGTEETQYF.

In its sample, this clonotype was seen many times. The V call is TRBV5-1, the J call TRBJ2-3; perhaps TRBD2 as D (5 bases). This CDR3 spans 15 amino acids. Trimming took off 1 base at V and 1 base at J, with 10 bases between the two ends. Germline V lookup: CDR1 SGHRS, CDR2 YFSETQ. DNA of the CDR3: TGCGCCAGCAGCTTGTCGGACTCCGGCACAGATACGCAGTATTTT. Translation: CASSLSDSGTDTQYF.

This clonotype was recorded at least ten times. CDR3 coding DNA: TGCGCCAGCAGGCGTGACAATGAGCAGTTCTTC. Protein product: CASRRDNEQFF. The V call is TRBV5-1, the J call TRBJ2-1; no clear D gene. V dropped 5 bases and J dropped 5 bases, with 5 bases sitting between them. The CDR3 loop spans 11 amino acids. CDR1 is SGHRS and CDR2 is YFSETQ in the germline V gene.

This clonotype has only a few counts. The chain employs TRBV9 and TRBJ2-3; 9 bases match TRBD2. V lost 4 bases, J lost 1 base, and 4 bases stayed unmatched. Germline V CDR1 and CDR2: SGDLS, YYNGEE. The CDR3 extends over 15 amino acids. This CDR3 reads CASSIRTSGTDTQYF. CDR3 nucleotide sequence: TGTGCCAGCAGCATTAGGACTAGCGGCACAGATACGCAGTATTTT.

There are a few counts of this clonotype. V and J are TRBV7-9 and TRBJ2-7, with D tentatively TRBD1 or TRBD2 (7 bases each). CDR1 is SEHNR, CDR2 FQNEAQ, per germline (reference sequence). The CDR3 spans 13 residues. The V and J ends lost 5 bases and 2 bases respectively, with 10 bases between them. CDR3 sequence (DNA): TGTGCCAGCAGCCAGGGGGGGACCTACGAGCAGTACTTC. Protein: CASSQGGTYEQYF.

In the case of this clonotype: A clone one base away is much larger, so this may be a read error. The gene calls are TRBV3-2 and TRBJ1-1; TRBD1 is the table's D call, not checked against the DNA. TRBV3-2 is recorded as a pseudogene. CDR3 length: 14 residues. CDR3 coding DNA: TGTGCCAGCAGCACTAGAAACAGGAGCGCTGAAGCTTTCTTT. Its protein product is CASSTRNRSAEAFF.

This clonotype was seen repeatedly, ten times or more. The rearrangement links TRBV6-5 to TRBJ2-7; TRBD2 agrees at 7 bases. Germline V CDR1 and CDR2: MNHEY, SVGAGI. The trim removed 10 bases at V and 0 bases at J, leaving 6 bases unmatched. CDR3 size: 13 residues. In DNA form, the CDR3 reads TGTGCCAACCCTTGCGGGAGCTCCTACGAGCAGTACTTC. Amino acid sequence: CANPCGSSYEQYF.

This clonotype was found many times. The rearrangement uses TRBV2 and TRBJ1-2; D not resolved. V lost 2 bases and J lost 2, with 6 bases in between. The CDR3 has 13 amino acids. Germline-derived CDR1 and CDR2 are SNHLY and FYNNEI. CDR3 loop: CASSERPNYGYTF. The CDR3 region has the DNA TGTGCCAGCAGTGAAAGGCCCAACTATGGCTACACCTTC.

This clonotype was seen a few times. CDR3 coding DNA: TGCAGTGCTAGAGCGGACAGGTCATCCCAGCCCCAGCATTTT. Translation gives CSARADRSSQPQHF. The chain recombines TRBV20-1 with TRBJ1-5; TRBD1 matches 7 bases. With V trimmed by 1 base and J by 7 bases, 7 bases remained unmatched. The V gene's germline CDR1 is DFQATT and CDR2 SNEGSKA (reference sequence). The CDR3 runs 14 residues.

The chain links TRBV6-1 to TRBJ2-2, with D uncertain. There are 14 residues in the CDR3. Trimming left V 7 bases short and J 1 base short, with 10 bases between. The V gene's germline CDR1 is MNHNS and CDR2 SASEGT. The CDR3 is CASKGPVNTGELFF. The CDR3 DNA follows: TGTGCCAGCAAAGGACCTGTGAACACCGGGGAGCTGTTTTTT.

By share, this clonotype counts as medium-sized (0.01 to 0.1%). The chain uses TRBV21-1 and TRBJ1-1; the listed D gene, TRBD1, was not tested against the DNA. TRBV21-1 constitutes a pseudogene. The CDR3 loop spans 15 amino acids. The CDR3 DNA is TGTGCCAGCAGCAAAGGTTGCAGGGGTAACACTGAAGCTTTCTTT. The encoded protein is CASSKGCRGNTEAFF.

This clonotype appeared many times. CDR3 in DNA: TGCAGTGCTAGGCTAGCGGAGGGGGACTCGATGCAGTATTTT. This codes for CSARLAEGDSMQYF. The V call is TRBV20-1, the J call TRBJ2-3; tentative D call: TRBD2 (7 bases). The germline V and J ends were trimmed by 3 bases and 11 bases, with 21 bases remaining between them. The CDR3 extends over 14 amino acids. CDR1 and CDR2 (germline): DFQATT, SNEGSKA (reference sequence).

The rearrangement joins TRBV30 to TRBJ2-5; the match to TRBD1 covers 8 bases. This CDR3 is 12 amino acids long. Germline values: CDR1 GTSNPN, CDR2 SVGIG (reference sequence). V lost 5 bases to trimming and J lost 4 bases; unmatched junction nucleotides: 3. CDR3 residues: CAWVGQGETQYF. CDR3 bases: TGTGCCTGGGTCGGACAGGGAGAGACCCAGTACTTC.

The sample holds many counts of this clonotype. The chain joins TRBV12-3 or TRBV12-4 to TRBJ2-1, with D possibly being TRBD1 (5 bases). This CDR3 spans 13 amino acids. Between the trimmed V and J ends, which lost 3 bases and 5 bases, there was a span of 8 bases. CDR3 DNA sequence: TGTGCCAGCAGTTTGCAGGGAAACAATGAGCAGTTCTTC. Amino acids: CASSLQGNNEQFF.

This clonotype was recorded many times. V usage is TRBV7-9 and J usage is TRBJ1-2; TRBD1 might be the D (6 bases). The V end lost 3 bases, the J end lost 6 bases, and 8 bases lay between the germline ends. Germline V lookup: CDR1 SEHNR, CDR2 FQNEAQ (reference sequence). CDR3 size: 12 residues. This CDR3 is CASSFSGDGYTF. CDR3 nucleotide sequence: TGTGCCAGCAGCTTCTCAGGGGATGGCTACACCTTC.

There are many counts of this clonotype. This chain joins TRBV7-3 and TRBJ2-5; a weak D match, TRBD1 (5 bases). Germline V gene sequence: CDR1 SGHTA, CDR2 FQGTGA. The V gene lost 2 bases and the J gene lost 3 bases, with 16 bases spanning the gap. There are 16 residues in the CDR3. The CDR3 DNA sequence: TGTGCCAGCAGCTTAGGTCAGGGCACGTATGAAGAGACCCAGTACTTC. Its protein product is CASSLGQGTYEETQYF.

This clonotype occurred many times. The chain has TRBV13 and TRBJ1-1; perhaps TRBD1 as D (5 bases). The CDR3 contains 13 residues. CDR1 is PRHDT and CDR2 is FYEKMQ in the germline V gene (reference sequence). V shed 1 base and J shed 6 bases, with 9 bases lying between them. The DNA for the CDR3 is TGTGCCAGCAGCTTAGTATCAGGGTCTGAAGCTTTCTTT. Encoded protein: CASSLVSGSEAFF.

In this sample, this clonotype turned up many times. V usage is TRBV20-1 and J usage is TRBJ2-1, with no clear D. The length of the CDR3 is 15 residues. Germline CDR1 reads DFQATT; CDR2 reads SNEGSKA (reference sequence). Deletions cut 0 bases from V and 5 bases from J, with 14 bases between. CDR3 bases: TGCAGTGCTAGAGATCTGAGGTTTCCGGACAATGAGCAGTTCTTC. This sequence encodes CSARDLRFPDNEQFF.

This clonotype is labeled medium-sized. The J gene is TRBJ1-6, the V gene TRBV28; 10 bases agree with TRBD1. The germline gives CDR1 MDHEN, CDR2 SYDVKM. The junction had 4 bases not matched to a gene; V was cut back by 4 bases and J by 10 bases. This CDR3 is 14 amino acids long. In nucleotides, the CDR3 is TGTGCCAGCAGTTCCGGGACAGGGGCCTCACCCCTCCACTTT. It yields the protein CASSSGTGASPLHF.

In its sample, this clonotype is medium-sized. The chain's CDR3 is CASSLGNRIPGDTQYF. In DNA, the CDR3 is TGTGCCAGCAGCTTGGGGAACAGGATCCCGGGAGATACGCAGTATTTT. The V and J genes are TRBV7-3 and TRBJ2-3; the D gene is possibly TRBD1 (5 bases). The CDR3 contains 16 residues. Trimming stripped 3 bases from V and 5 bases from J, with 18 bases between. Germline lookup yields CDR1 SGHTA and CDR2 FQGTGA.

This clonotype was detected ten times or more. The rearrangement links TRBV30 to TRBJ1-5; 7 nucleotides agree with TRBD1. Trimming at V came to 5 bases and at J to 2 bases, leaving 0 bases not matched to a gene. Germline V CDR1 and CDR2: GTSNPN, SVGIG (reference sequence). The CDR3 contains 12 residues. The CDR3 region is CAWGQGNQPQHF. CDR3 in DNA: TGTGCCTGGGGACAGGGCAATCAGCCCCAGCATTTT.

In this sample, this clonotype turned up many times. J is TRBJ1-2 and V is TRBV5-6, with D unresolved. Looked up from germline, CDR1 is SGHDT and CDR2 is YYEEEE. This CDR3 contains 13 residues. V lost 4 bases to trimming and J lost 4 bases, with 11 bases between them. The CDR3 sequence is CASSGRNFYGYTF. The CDR3 coding sequence is TGTGCCAGCAGCGGACGGAACTTCTATGGCTACACCTTC.

This clonotype was observed at least ten times. This chain joins TRBV14 and TRBJ2-1; the D gene is possibly TRBD2 (5 bases). Germline V gene data show CDR1 as SGHDN and CDR2 as FVKESK. The CDR3 spans 15 residues. Deletions cut 4 bases from V and 4 bases from J, with 14 bases between. The CDR3 is CASSRRSGDYNEQFF. CDR3 bases: TGTGCCAGCAGCCGGCGCAGCGGAGATTACAATGAGCAGTTCTTC.

This clonotype was seen more than once but under ten times. The chain joins TRBV18 to TRBJ2-3; no clear D gene. CDR1 KGHSH and CDR2 LQKENI come from the germline V gene. Trimming cost V 3 bases and J 0 bases, with 10 bases left between them. The CDR3 spans 15 residues. The CDR3 region has the DNA TGTGCCAGCTCACCTACAGATACTAGCACAGATACGCAGTATTTT. Protein: CASSPTDTSTDTQYF. Together with reference TRBV18 and TRBJ2-3, the CDR3 gives the full variable domain: NAGVMQNPRHLVRRRGQEARLRCSPMKGHSHVYWYRQLPEEGLKFMVYLQKENIIDESGMPKERFSAEFPKEGPSILRIQQVVRGDSAAYFCASSPTDTSTDTQYFGPGTRLTVL.

This clonotype was detected many times. The chain links TRBV20-1 to TRBJ2-7; the D gene is possibly TRBD2 (6 bases). In germline, CDR1 is DFQATT, CDR2 SNEGSKA (reference sequence). The CDR3 is made up of 11 amino acids. V was shortened by 3 bases and J by 4 bases, with 7 bases between the two germline ends. The CDR3 nucleotides are TGCAGTGCTAGGGGGAGGTACGAGCAGTACTTC. Amino acid sequence: CSARGRYEQYF.

In this sample, this clonotype is large. The chain recombines TRBV10-3 with TRBJ1-3; no definite D call. Germline CDR1 ENHRY, CDR2 SYGVKD. The CDR3 is made up of 15 amino acids. V lost 3 bases, J lost 0 bases, and 9 bases lay in between. Here the CDR3 DNA reads TGTGCCATCAGTGATGAGGTTAGCTCTGGAAACACCATATATTTT. Protein product: CAISDEVSSGNTIYF.

V is TRBV7-3 and J is TRBJ2-1; 9 bases match TRBD2. Germline-derived CDR1 and CDR2 are SGHTA and FQGTGA. V lost 1 base, J lost 2 bases, and 6 bases stayed unmatched. This CDR3 comprises 17 residues. The CDR3 protein is CASSLNPPSGTYNEQFF. The CDR3 DNA follows: TGTGCCAGCAGCTTAAATCCCCCTAGCGGGACCTACAATGAGCAGTTCTTC.